The entry below describes one T cell receptor (beta chain). The data originate from a study of blood T cell repertoires in COVID-19. Turning to the study itself: Samples of COVID-19 (acute and convalescent) were obtained from the United States, Italy and Spain. T cells, B-cell-depleted T cells, or PBMCs supplied cDNA or gDNA.

In the study's own analysis: Quantification of nucleated cells was approximated via reference gene primer amplification. Data came from immunoSEQ multiplex PCR; TCRdb stores just in-frame clones and leaves some out. V and J calls and clone size follow that table, whereas D and trimming were derived from the DNA. This sample has tens of thousands of clones, with around nine tenths found just once. V was clipped by 4 bases and J by 4 bases, with 12 bases between them. The CDR3 consists of 14 residues. Germline assignment: CDR1 MGHRA and CDR2 YSYEKL. The source is a man aged 55-75 years with active or convalescent COVID-19. Specimen: peripheral blood. V and J are TRBV4-1 and TRBJ2-3; TRBD2 might be the D (5 bases). The CDR3 is CASSPLTGADTQYF. The CDR3 DNA is TGCGCCAGCAGCCCCTTGACCGGGGCAGATACGCAGTATTTT.